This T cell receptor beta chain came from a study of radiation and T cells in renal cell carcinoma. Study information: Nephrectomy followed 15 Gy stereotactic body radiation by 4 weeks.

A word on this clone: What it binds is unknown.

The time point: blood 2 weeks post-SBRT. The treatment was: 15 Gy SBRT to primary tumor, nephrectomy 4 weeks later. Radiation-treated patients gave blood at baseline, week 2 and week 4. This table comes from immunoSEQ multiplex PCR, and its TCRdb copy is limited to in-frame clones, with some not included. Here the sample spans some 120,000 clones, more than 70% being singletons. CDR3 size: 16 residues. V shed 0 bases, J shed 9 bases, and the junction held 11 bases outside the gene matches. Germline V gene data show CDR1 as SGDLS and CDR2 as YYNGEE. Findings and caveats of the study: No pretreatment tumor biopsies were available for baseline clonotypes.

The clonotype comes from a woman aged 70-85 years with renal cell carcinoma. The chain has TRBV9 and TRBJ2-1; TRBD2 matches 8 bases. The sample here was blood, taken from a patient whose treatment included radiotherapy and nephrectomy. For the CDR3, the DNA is TGTGCCAGCAGCGTAGCGACTAGCGCGGGGTGGGGTGAGCAGTTCTTC. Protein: CASSVATSAGWGEQFF.